Listed below are T cell receptor beta chains from one sample, sequenced in a study of cytomegalovirus exposure and HLA in healthy donors. Some clones are missing from TCRdb's copy, which holds only in-frame ones; the method was immunoSEQ multiplex PCR. The sample lists about 200,000 clones, about three quarters occurring once. What was sequenced was PBMCs. The receptors stem from a man aged 35 to 55 in good health and CMV-seronegative. Both conserved end residues are part of each CDR3. A D gene is named only where the DNA matches it firmly.

J,V,D,CDR3,DNA
TRBJ2-5,TRBV25-1,TRBD1,CASSEYGQGIETQYF,TGTGCCAGCAGTGAATACGGACAGGGGATAGAGACCCAGTACTTC
TRBJ2-7,TRBV19,TRBD1,CASSRQAQRTGTGRYEQYF,TGTGCCAGTAGTAGGCAGGCTCAAAGGACCGGGACAGGACGATACGAGCAGTACTTC
TRBJ2-7,TRBV28,TRBD1,CASSSPGQAREQYF,TGTGCCAGCAGTTCACCCGGACAGGCTCGCGAGCAGTACTTC
TRBJ1-2,TRBV5-8,.,CASSLDGLSLYGYTF,TGTGCCAGCAGCTTGGATGGACTGTCCCTCTATGGCTACACCTTC
TRBJ2-6,TRBV28,.,CASRRQGSGANVLTF,TGTGCCAGCAGGCGTCAGGGTTCCGGGGCCAACGTCCTGACTTTC
TRBJ1-6,TRBV11-3,.,CASSLGSYNSPLHF,TGTGCCAGCAGCTTAGGGAGCTATAATTCACCCCTCCACTTT
TRBJ2-6,TRBV25-1,.,CASIEDSGANVLTF,TGTGCCAGCATAGAGGACTCTGGGGCCAACGTCCTGACTTTC
TRBJ2-5,TRBV28,.,CASSLVVRTQYF,TGTGCCAGCAGTCTAGTGGTGAGGACCCAGTACTTC
TRBJ2-2,TRBV7-2,TRBD2,CASSFPSGTGELFF,TGTGCCAGCAGCTTCCCTAGCGGCACCGGGGAGCTGTTTTTT
TRBJ2-2,TRBV4-1,TRBD1,CASSQGQVTGELFF,TGCGCCAGCAGCCAGGGACAGGTCACCGGGGAGCTGTTTTTT
TRBJ1-1,TRBV7-8,.,CASSFGRGTEAFF,TGTGCCAGCAGCTTCGGCAGGGGCACTGAAGCTTTCTTT